The 27 T cell receptor beta chains given below trace back to one sample, sequenced in a study of Ad26.COV2.S vaccination and SARS-CoV-2 variants. The data were produced by immunoSEQ multiplex PCR, yet TCRdb's version contains in-frame clones alone and is incomplete. Of roughly 380,000 clones listed, approximately 90% are singletons. Treatment of the sample: 15 to 20 received Ad26.COV2.S at low or high dose, single or two shots; about 5 received placebo; per-sample allocation not given. Each sample was drawn 63 days after the first injection (of vaccine or placebo). The sequences come from peripheral blood, collected in a trial of Ad26.COV2.S vaccine versus placebo. The receptors derive from a person aged 18-60 years who received the Ad26.COV2.S COVID-19 vaccine or a placebo.

The chain carries TRBV4-1 and TRBJ2-7; no firm D call. CDR3 length: 13 residues. Germline CDR1 and CDR2: MGHRA and YSYEKL. V was clipped by 4 bases and J by 2 bases, with 9 bases between them. The CDR3 sequence: CASSLMTTYEQYF. DNA for the CDR3: TGCGCCAGCAGCCTCATGACAACCTACGAGCAGTACTTC.

This chain joins TRBV23-1 and TRBJ2-5; 7 positions match TRBD1. TRBV23-1 is labeled an ORF, and its function is uncertain. The ends lost 7 bases at V and 5 bases at J; junction bases unmatched: 16. The CDR3 is made up of 16 amino acids. The CDR3 loop is CASTDFGTAFDETQYF. CDR3 coding DNA: TGCGCCAGCACCGATTTTGGGACAGCTTTTGACGAGACCCAGTACTTC.

The chain employs TRBV25-1 and TRBJ2-7; D is ambiguous. This CDR3 region has 15 residues. The V gene's germline CDR1 is MGHDK and CDR2 SYGVNS. With 1 base removed from V and 0 bases from J, the gap between germline ends came to 10 bases. As DNA, the CDR3 is TGTGCCAGCAGTGAATTCGGACCCTACTCCTACGAGCAGTACTTC. Translation: CASSEFGPYSYEQYF.

The J gene is TRBJ2-3, the V gene TRBV6-2 or TRBV6-3, with 7 bases fitting TRBD1. Germline V gene data show CDR1 as MNHEY and CDR2 as SVGEGT. Germline trimming cut 6 bases from V and 4 bases from J; bases unmatched to any gene: 10. This CDR3 is 15 amino acids long. CDR3: CASSLTDRVPDTQYF. The DNA for the CDR3 is TGTGCCAGCAGCCTAACTGACAGGGTCCCAGATACGCAGTATTTT.

The gene calls are TRBV9 and TRBJ1-2; 8 bases are a match to TRBD1. With 0 bases clipped from V and 4 bases from J, the junction kept 11 bases outside the gene matches. Per the germline V gene, CDR1 is SGDLS and CDR2 is YYNGEE. This CDR3 contains 17 residues. The CDR3: CASSVAMRDRSFYGYTF. CDR3 nucleotide sequence: TGTGCCAGCAGCGTAGCTATGCGGGACAGGTCCTTCTATGGCTACACCTTC.

V usage is TRBV24-1 and J usage is TRBJ2-3, with TRBD2 matching 14 bases. CDR1 and CDR2 (germline): KGHDR, SFDVKD. V gave up 9 bases and J gave up 2 bases; unmatched junction bases: 6. This CDR3 has 16 amino acids. CDR3 residues: CATRGLAGGNTDTQYF. The CDR3, as DNA: TGTGCCACCCGCGGACTAGCGGGGGGAAACACAGATACGCAGTATTTT.

The rearrangement links TRBV11-2 to TRBJ2-2; tentatively, D is TRBD1 (5 bases). The germline V gene encodes CDR1 SGHAT and CDR2 FQNNGV. CDR3 size: 16 residues. Trimming left V 2 bases short and J 0 bases short, with 10 bases between. CDR3 amino acids: CASSLLGRANTGELFF. CDR3 nucleotide sequence: TGTGCCAGCAGCTTATTGGGCAGGGCGAACACCGGGGAGCTGTTTTTT.

V is TRBV12-3 or TRBV12-4 and J is TRBJ1-2; 7 nucleotides line up with TRBD1. The V segment lost 7 bases and the J segment 4 bases; nucleotides outside the gene matches: 6. The CDR3 is 13 residues long. The CDR3 nucleotides are TGTGCCAGCACCTGGACAGGCGGCTATGGCTACACCTTC. Amino acid sequence: CASTWTGGYGYTF.

This chain links TRBV5-1 with TRBJ1-6, with 9 bases identical to TRBD1. V trimming: 4 bases; J trimming: 6 bases; junction bases outside the gene matches: 8. The CDR3 covers 16 residues. The germline V gene has CDR1 SGHRS and CDR2 YFSETQ. The CDR3, as DNA: TGCGCCAGCAGCCCGGATCGACAGGGGGGTAATTCACCCCTCCACTTT. Its protein product is CASSPDRQGGNSPLHF.

CDR3 nucleotides: TGTGCCAGCAGTTACCCCGACAGATTCAACTATGGCTACACCTTC. Translation gives CASSYPDRFNYGYTF. The chain is built from TRBV6-6 and TRBJ1-2; weak D call: TRBD1 (5 bases). CDR3 length: 15 residues. V lost 2 bases, J lost 2 bases, and 12 bases lay in between. Germline V gene lookup returns CDR1 MNHNY and CDR2 SVGAGI (reference sequence).

The chain recombines TRBV11-2 with TRBJ2-1, with D possibly TRBD2 on 5 matching bases. The CDR3 contains 12 residues. V gave up 3 bases and J gave up 11 bases, with 11 bases separating them. CDR1 SGHAT and CDR2 FQNNGV come from the germline V gene. This CDR3 is CASSFSTRQQFF. The CDR3 DNA follows: TGTGCCAGCAGCTTTTCAACTAGGCAGCAGTTCTTC.

The chain joins TRBV5-4 to TRBJ1-1; D possibly corresponds to TRBD1 (5 bases). With 3 bases removed from V and 7 bases from J, the gap between germline ends came to 13 bases. The CDR3 has 13 residues. Germline CDR1 is SGHNT and CDR2 is YYREEE (reference sequence). CDR3 region: CASSYSGASEAFF. The CDR3 region has the DNA TGTGCCAGCAGCTATTCCGGGGCGAGTGAAGCTTTCTTT.

The chain couples TRBV19 to TRBJ2-3; perhaps TRBD2 as D (6 bases). The CDR3 totals 13 residues. Between the trimmed V and J ends, which lost 3 bases and 7 bases, there was a span of 11 bases. Looked up from germline, CDR1 is LNHDA and CDR2 is SQIVND (reference sequence). The chain's CDR3 is CASSIEAGYTQYF. The CDR3 DNA reads as TGTGCCAGTAGTATTGAGGCGGGATATACGCAGTATTTT.

The V and J genes are TRBV5-1 and TRBJ2-3; TRBD2 matches at 12 bases. CDR1 is SGHRS, CDR2 YFSETQ, per germline. The V segment lost 1 base and the J segment 5 bases; nucleotides outside the gene matches: 5. The CDR3 spans 16 residues. The CDR3 DNA is TGCGCCAGCAGCTTGCCTAGCGGGGGGGCAATAGATACGCAGTATTTT. This translates into CASSLPSGGAIDTQYF.

This clone was found once. The chain joins TRBV7-9 to TRBJ2-5; the match to TRBD2 covers 14 bases. There are 14 residues in the CDR3. CDR1 and CDR2 from the germline V gene are SEHNR and FQNEAQ (reference sequence). With 1 base clipped from V and 10 bases from J, the junction kept 2 bases outside the gene matches. The CDR3 region has the DNA TGTGCCAGCAGCTTAGGGGGACTAGCGGGGGACCAGTACTTC. Its protein is CASSLGGLAGDQYF.

This clone was found once. The chain recombines TRBV27 with TRBJ1-5; no reliable D call. Germline V gene sequence: CDR1 MNHEY, CDR2 SMNVEV (reference sequence). The CDR3 covers 13 residues. The V end lost 3 bases, the J end lost 6 bases, and 9 bases lay between the germline ends. CDR3 protein: CASSFPGVQPQHF. CDR3 DNA: TGTGCCAGCAGTTTTCCTGGAGTTCAGCCCCAGCATTTT.

The chain uses TRBV6-5 and TRBJ1-2, with 10 bases identical to TRBD1. The V gene's germline CDR1 is MNHEY and CDR2 SVGAGI. There are 13 residues in the CDR3. Losses at the gene ends were 6 bases for V and 4 bases for J; bases not matched to a gene: 2. The CDR3 DNA follows: TGTGCCAGCAGGACAGGGGGCATCTATGGCTACACCTTC. It yields the protein CASRTGGIYGYTF.

The chain uses TRBV7-9 and TRBJ2-1, with D maybe TRBD2 (5 bases). The CDR3 has 14 amino acids. V was trimmed by 2 bases and J by 6 bases, leaving 11 bases between them. CDR1 SEHNR and CDR2 FQNEAQ come from the germline V gene (reference sequence). The CDR3 reads CASSLSQRPNEQFF. In DNA, the CDR3 is TGTGCCAGCAGCTTATCCCAGCGGCCCAATGAGCAGTTCTTC.

A few counts support this clone. V and J are TRBV5-4 and TRBJ2-7; weak D call: TRBD2 (6 bases). Germline V lookup: CDR1 SGHNT, CDR2 YYREEE (reference sequence). The CDR3 length is 15 residues. The V gene lost 4 bases and the J gene lost 4 bases, with 18 bases spanning the gap. The DNA for the CDR3 is TGTGCCAGCAGCCTGGGGGGTCGAGGGCCTTACGAGCAGTACTTC. Its translation: CASSLGGRGPYEQYF.

This clone appeared a few times. The gene calls are TRBV28 and TRBJ1-2, with unresolved D. Trimming stripped 7 bases from V and 4 bases from J, with 19 bases between. The CDR3 extends over 15 amino acids. CDR1 MDHEN and CDR2 SYDVKM come from the germline V gene. The CDR3, as DNA: TGTGCCAGCACCCCCGGGTCCCGGGAGGTCTATGGCTACACCTTC. Protein: CASTPGSREVYGYTF.

The J gene is TRBJ2-3, the V gene TRBV5-4, with D uncertain. Germline loops: CDR1 SGHNT, CDR2 YYREEE (reference sequence). Between the trimmed V and J ends, which lost 2 bases and 1 base, there was a span of 5 bases. There are 13 residues in the CDR3. The CDR3 DNA reads TGTGCCAGCAGCTTAGAGGGCACAGATACGCAGTATTTT. This sequence encodes CASSLEGTDTQYF.

The chain recombines TRBV4-1 with TRBJ1-1; D not resolved. The CDR3 is made up of 12 amino acids. CDR1 and CDR2 from the germline V gene are MGHRA and YSYEKL. V dropped 1 base and J dropped 10 bases, with 10 bases sitting between them. CDR3 coding DNA: TGCGCCAGCAGCCAAGGGAAGGAGGGAGCTTTCTTT. Protein product: CASSQGKEGAFF.

V is TRBV11-2 and J is TRBJ2-5; possibly TRBD1 for D (6 bases). Germline CDR1 reads SGHAT; CDR2 reads FQNNGV. CDR3 size: 12 residues. Trimming left V 3 bases short and J 9 bases short, with 11 bases between. CDR3 DNA sequence: TGTGCCAGCAGCTTCGTCCCAGGGGCCCAGTACTTC. The encoded protein is CASSFVPGAQYF.

CDR3 amino acids: CASSFGRLADSSYEQYF. In DNA form, the CDR3 reads TGTGCCAGCAGCTTCGGAAGGCTAGCGGACTCCTCCTACGAGCAGTACTTC. The J gene is TRBJ2-7, the V gene TRBV11-2; 7 nucleotides align to TRBD2. V lost 3 bases to trimming and J lost 0 bases; unmatched junction nucleotides: 11. This CDR3 contains 17 residues. Looked up from germline, CDR1 is SGHAT and CDR2 is FQNNGV.

V is TRBV4-2 and J is TRBJ2-1; 12 bases align to TRBD2. Germline trimming cut 2 bases from V and 2 bases from J; bases unmatched to any gene: 4. Germline lookup yields CDR1 LGHNA and CDR2 YNFKEQ. CDR3 size: 17 residues. The CDR3 loop is CASSQKLAGGPYNEQFF. CDR3 sequence (DNA): TGTGCCAGCAGCCAAAAACTAGCGGGGGGTCCCTACAATGAGCAGTTCTTC.

This chain joins TRBV6-5 and TRBJ1-2; 7 bases align to TRBD1. The CDR3 has 14 amino acids. Germline V gene lookup returns CDR1 MNHEY and CDR2 SVGAGI. With V trimmed by 8 bases and J by 2 bases, 8 bases remained unmatched. The CDR3 is CASGGGRGNYGYTF. CDR3 nucleotides: TGTGCCAGCGGGGGTGGCAGGGGGAACTATGGCTACACCTTC.

CDR3 DNA sequence: TGCGCCAGCAGCTTGTCGGGCTCCCTGACCGACAATGAGCAGTTCTTC. Amino acids: CASSLSGSLTDNEQFF. This chain uses TRBV5-1 with TRBJ2-1; D gene ambiguous. Germline-derived CDR1 and CDR2 are SGHRS and YFSETQ. With 1 base removed from V and 5 bases from J, the gap between germline ends came to 16 bases. The CDR3 is made up of 16 amino acids.